This TCR beta chain comes out of a study of T cell changes during pregnancy in multiple sclerosis. Generated by immunoSEQ multiplex PCR, the TCRdb table keeps only in-frame clones and is missing some. The sample carries roughly 89,000 clones, around 93% recorded once. This CDR3 region has 13 residues. Germline assignment: CDR1 MDHEN and CDR2 SYDVKM. V lost 7 bases, J lost 6 bases, and 9 bases stayed unmatched. Sequencing used peripheral blood, obtained in the third trimester of pregnancy. This chain connects TRBV28 to TRBJ2-7, with 7 nucleotides matching TRBD2. The TCR originated in a female donor with multiple sclerosis, enrolled in a pregnancy study. CDR3 amino acids: CASTSLPSGEQYF. In nucleotides, the CDR3 is TGTGCCAGCACTTCCCTCCCTAGCGGCGAGCAGTACTTC.